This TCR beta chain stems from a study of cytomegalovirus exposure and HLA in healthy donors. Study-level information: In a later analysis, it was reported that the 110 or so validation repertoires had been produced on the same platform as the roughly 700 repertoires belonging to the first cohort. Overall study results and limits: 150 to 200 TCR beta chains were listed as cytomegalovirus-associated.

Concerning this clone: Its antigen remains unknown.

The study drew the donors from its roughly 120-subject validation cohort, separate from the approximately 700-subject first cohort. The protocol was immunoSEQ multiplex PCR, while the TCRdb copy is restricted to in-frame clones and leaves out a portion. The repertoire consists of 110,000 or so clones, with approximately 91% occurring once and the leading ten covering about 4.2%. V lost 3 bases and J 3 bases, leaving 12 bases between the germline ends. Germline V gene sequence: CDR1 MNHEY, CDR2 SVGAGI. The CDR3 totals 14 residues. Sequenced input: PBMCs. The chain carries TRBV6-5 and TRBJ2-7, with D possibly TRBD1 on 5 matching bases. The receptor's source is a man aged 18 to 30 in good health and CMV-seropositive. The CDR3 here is CASSYRGQIYEQYF. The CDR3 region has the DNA TGTGCCAGCAGTTATAGGGGTCAGATCTACGAGCAGTACTTC.